Sequencing of this T cell receptor (beta chain) was carried out in a study of T cell changes during pregnancy in multiple sclerosis. TCRdb's table, derived via immunoSEQ multiplex PCR, lists solely in-frame clones and lacks some. The profile shows approximately 110,000 clones, about 90% of them singletons. Between the trimmed V and J ends, which lost 0 bases and 1 base, there was a span of 10 bases. The CDR3 spans 15 residues. Germline-derived CDR1 and CDR2 are SGDLS and YYNGEE. The sequenced sample was peripheral blood, obtained in the third trimester of pregnancy. The V gene is TRBV9, the J gene TRBJ2-5; unclear D gene. This TCR came from a female donor with multiple sclerosis, enrolled in a pregnancy study. CDR3 region: CASSVGGARQETQYF. The CDR3 DNA is TGTGCCAGCAGCGTAGGCGGTGCCCGCCAAGAGACCCAGTACTTC.